This paragraph reports one TCR beta chain. Its antigen specificity is not known. A junction boundary mismatches the germline segment, possibly from a read error. This entry belongs to a study of blood T cell repertoires in COVID-19 (dated by TCRdb to between 2020 and 2021). Regarding the research as a whole: Collaborator samples came from the United States, Italy and Spain and covered acute and convalescent phases of COVID-19. The material from the prospective study consisted of cDNA or gDNA derived from T cells, B-cell-depleted T cells, or PBMCs. The dataset comprised deeply sampled blood TCRbeta repertoires from subjects exposed to, actively infected with, or recovered from COVID-19. The repertoires were released in a freely available public database meant as a resource for research on the immune response to SARS-CoV-2. Samples came from the ongoing ImmuneRACE study (first 160 participants) plus 1,254 subjects from 6 global collaborators. A de-identified subject ID, COVID-19 status, age in years and sex were almost always included in the sample metadata. Where available, HLA class I and class II types were obtained from metadata supplied by the sample provider rather than from assay-based typing.

Overall study results and their limits: How much clinical and demographic metadata was included differed by source and by participant, and the metadata was provided uncurated.

Taken from cysteine to phenylalanine, the CDR3 has 15 residues. Solely the CDR3 DNA is kept, with 45 bases framed from the first base. Looking up the germline V gene yields CDR1 SGHVS and CDR2 FQNEAQ. TCRbeta CDR3 regions were amplified from genomic DNA by means of the immunoSEQ Assay, a bias-controlled multiplex PCR. Regarding the original processing steps: The number of nucleated cells in each sample was estimated by amplification of reference gene primers within the assay. To quantify the absolute abundance of each unique TCRbeta CDR3 rearrangement, sequence reads were collapsed and filtered. Productive Simpson clonality was computed per sample as the square root of Simpson's diversity index over productive rearrangements. As stored in TCRdb, this immuneACCESS dataset retains in-frame rearrangements with V and J assigned. A fraction of the clones does not appear; measured against another copy, unresolved V genes explain less than half of the discrepancy, and the remainder lacks a known reason. Clone size and V and J calls were adopted from that table, with D and trimming inferred from the DNA. Present in this sample are about 240,000 clones, roughly 87% of which were seen just once. The leading ten clones occupy around 6.9% of the sample.

A second Seattle source provided samples from volunteer blood donors who had recovered from COVID-19. Each collaborating institution followed its own protocols to collect whole blood in K2EDTA tubes. For TCRbeta analysis, collaborator samples were shipped as frozen whole blood, as isolated PBMCs, or as DNA extracted from either sample type. What was sequenced was peripheral blood. The TCR comes from a man between 60 and 75 years old who had recovered from COVID-19. The rearrangement joined TRBV7-8 to TRBJ1-5; the junction holds 10 bases that match TRBD1. DNA sequence: TGTGCCAGCAGCCCGCAGACAGGGGGCAAGCAGCCCCAGCATTTT. This gives the protein CASSPQTGGKQPQHF. The reference TRBV7-8 and TRBJ1-5 proteins fill in what lies around the CDR3, so the full variable domain reads GAGVSQSPRYKVAKRGQDVALRCDPISGHVSLFWYQQALGQGPEFLTYFQNEAQLDKSGLPSDRFFAERPEGSVSTLKIQRTQQEDSAVYLCASSPQTGGKQPQHFGDGTRLSIL.